This entry lists 20 T cell receptor beta chains sequenced from one sample in a study of beta chain features in type 1 diabetes. As every portion of the isolated RNA was reverse transcribed, the sequencing read expressed TCRB transcripts. The table came from immunoSEQ multiplex PCR; TCRdb's copy has only in-frame clones and leaves some out. The sample shows roughly 140,000 clones, 6.5% to 8.5% of them seen only once. Source material: central memory CD4+ T cells from blood. These receptors all come from a young woman in good health.

The chain links TRBV7-9 to TRBJ1-2; D is perhaps TRBD1 (6 bases). This CDR3 has 16 residues. Germline loops: CDR1 SEHNR, CDR2 FQNEAQ (reference sequence). The V end lost 2 bases, the J end lost 0 bases, and 13 bases lay between the germline ends. This chain's CDR3 is CASSLPTGLTNYGYTF. CDR3 sequence (DNA): TGTGCCAGCAGCTTACCTACAGGGCTAACTAACTATGGCTACACCTTC.

The J gene is TRBJ2-6, the V gene TRBV4-2; 7 nucleotides match TRBD1. This CDR3 region has 23 residues. Per the germline V gene, CDR1 is LGHNA and CDR2 is YNFKEQ. V gave up 1 base and J gave up 0 bases; unmatched junction bases: 21. The CDR3 DNA sequence: TGTGCCAGCAGCCAAGGTAGCGTTTTAGATGGTAGGGGGCACCACTCTGGGGCCAACGTCCTGACTTTC. Protein sequence: CASSQGSVLDGRGHHSGANVLTF.

The chain has TRBV2 and TRBJ2-5; D is undetermined. Trimming shortened V by 6 bases and J by 2 bases, and 4 bases separated the two germline ends. The CDR3 has 11 amino acids. CDR1 is SNHLY, CDR2 FYNNEI, per germline. CDR3 nucleotide sequence: TGTGCCAGCAGGCAGCAAGAGACCCAGTACTTC. Translation: CASRQQETQYF.

The V gene is TRBV30, the J gene TRBJ2-1; 9 positions match TRBD1. The CDR3 is 12 amino acids. Germline V gene lookup returns CDR1 GTSNPN and CDR2 SVGIG (reference sequence). V shed 2 bases, J shed 10 bases, and the junction held 3 bases outside the gene matches. CDR3 protein: CAWSHRGLEQFF. The CDR3 region has the DNA TGTGCCTGGAGTCACAGGGGGCTGGAGCAGTTCTTC.

This clone has at least ten counts. The chain recombines TRBV7-9 with TRBJ2-7; no reliable D call. The germline CDR1 and CDR2 sequences are SEHNR and FQNEAQ (reference sequence). Trimming took 3 bases from V and 3 from J, leaving 3 bases between them. This CDR3 has 11 residues. CDR3 residues: CASSFNYEQYF. Here the CDR3 DNA reads TGTGCCAGCAGCTTCAACTACGAGCAGTACTTC. The variable domain in full, completed from reference TRBV7-9 and TRBJ2-7, reads DTGVSQNPRHKITKRGQNVTFRCDPISEHNRLYWYRQTLGQGPEFLTYFQNEAQLEKSRLLSDRFSAERPKGSFSTLEIQRTEQGDSAMYLCASSFNYEQYFGPGTRLTVT.

This clone was observed a handful of times. CDR3 protein: CASSLTSGRSWEQYF. The CDR3 DNA follows: TGTGCCAGCAGTTTGACTAGCGGGAGGTCTTGGGAGCAGTACTTC. J is TRBJ2-7 and V is TRBV2, with 13 positions matching TRBD2. V lost 5 bases, J lost 7 bases, and 8 bases stayed unmatched. From germline, CDR1 is SNHLY and CDR2 FYNNEI. The CDR3 has 15 amino acids.

This clone was observed a few times. The V and J genes are TRBV6-5 and TRBJ2-3, with TRBD1 as a possible D gene (6 bases). The CDR3 sequence is 14 residues long. The V end was cut by 5 bases, the J end by 2 bases, with 11 bases between. Germline values: CDR1 MNHEY, CDR2 SVGAGI. CDR3 amino acids: CASSPWTATDTQYF. Written as DNA, the CDR3 is TGTGCCAGCAGTCCCTGGACAGCCACAGATACGCAGTATTTT.

The sample holds a few counts of this clone. The chain couples TRBV5-1 to TRBJ2-7; D possibly corresponds to TRBD1 (5 bases). V dropped 0 bases and J dropped 4 bases, with 11 bases sitting between them. This CDR3 region has 14 residues. Per the germline V gene, CDR1 is SGHRS and CDR2 is YFSETQ. As DNA, the CDR3 is TGCGCCAGCAGCTTGGCAGGACAACGATACGAGCAGTACTTC. This translates into CASSLAGQRYEQYF. The variable domain in full, completed from reference TRBV5-1 and TRBJ2-7, reads KAGVTQTPRYLIKTRGQQVTLSCSPISGHRSVSWYQQTPGQGLQFLFEYFSETQRNKGNFPGRFSGRQFSNSRSEMNVSTLELGDSALYLCASSLAGQRYEQYFGPGTRLTVT.

The table lists this clone with many counts. The chain recombines TRBV19 with TRBJ2-1, with TRBD2 identical over 10 bases. The CDR3 consists of 15 residues. V lost 3 bases to trimming and J lost 8 bases; unmatched junction nucleotides: 7. From germline, CDR1 is LNHDA and CDR2 SQIVND (reference sequence). CDR3 DNA: TGTGCCAGTAGTATGGCTAGCGGGAGTTACTATGAGCAGTTCTTC. Its translation is CASSMASGSYYEQFF.

The chain combines TRBV7-9 with TRBJ2-7; perhaps TRBD1 as D (5 bases). V shed 3 bases and J shed 2 bases, with 14 bases lying between them. Germline lookup yields CDR1 SEHNR and CDR2 FQNEAQ (reference sequence). This CDR3 spans 15 amino acids. This CDR3 is CASSFAKPGTYEQYF. The CDR3, as DNA: TGTGCCAGCAGCTTCGCTAAGCCAGGGACCTACGAGCAGTACTTC. Together with reference TRBV7-9 and TRBJ2-7, the CDR3 gives the full variable domain: DTGVSQNPRHKITKRGQNVTFRCDPISEHNRLYWYRQTLGQGPEFLTYFQNEAQLEKSRLLSDRFSAERPKGSFSTLEIQRTEQGDSAMYLCASSFAKPGTYEQYFGPGTRLTVT.

This clone was counted a few times. This same CDR3 is encoded by further DNA sequences in the sample. This chain links TRBV7-3 with TRBJ2-1; 7 nucleotides agree with TRBD2. The germline V gene encodes CDR1 SGHTA and CDR2 FQGTGA. CDR3 length: 15 amino acids. J gave up 3 bases and V 0 bases, and 2 bases lay outside the gene matches. The CDR3 region is CASSLTRDYYNEQFF. The CDR3 bases are TGTGCCAGCAGCTTAACTAGGGACTACTACAATGAGCAGTTCTTC.

At least ten counts were recorded for this clone. The V and J genes are TRBV7-9 and TRBJ2-7; 10 nucleotides match TRBD2. Unmatched junction bases numbered 5, after V lost 5 bases and J lost 7 bases. Per the germline V gene, CDR1 is SEHNR and CDR2 is FQNEAQ (reference sequence). The CDR3 sequence is 13 residues long. CDR3 sequence: CASSRGLAEEQYF. CDR3 coding DNA: TGTGCCAGCAGCCGTGGACTAGCGGAGGAGCAGTACTTC.

There are a few counts of this clone. This chain uses TRBV5-1 with TRBJ2-7; 8 bases match TRBD1. The junction had 11 bases not matched to a gene; V was cut back by 0 bases and J by 0 bases. CDR3 length: 18 residues. Per germline, CDR1 SGHRS and CDR2 YFSETQ. CDR3 in DNA: TGCGCCAGCAGCTTGGGTCCCCAGGGGGCCGGAAGCTCCTACGAGCAGTACTTC. Its translation is CASSLGPQGAGSSYEQYF.

The sample holds many counts of this clone. This chain uses TRBV11-1 with TRBJ2-7; 10 bases match TRBD1. V trimming: 6 bases; J trimming: 1 base; junction bases outside the gene matches: 3. Germline V gene data show CDR1 as SGHAT and CDR2 as FQDESV (reference sequence). This CDR3 contains 14 residues. CDR3 in DNA: TGTGCCAGCAGTAGACAGGGGGCATCCTACGAGCAGTACTTC. Its protein is CASSRQGASYEQYF.

The gene calls are TRBV2 and TRBJ2-3; TRBD1 agrees at 10 bases. CDR3 length equals 15 residues. Germline V lookup: CDR1 SNHLY, CDR2 FYNNEI. V shed 5 bases and J 4 bases; nucleotides not matched to a gene: 6. CDR3 loop: CASSRQGASADTQYF. The DNA of the CDR3 is TGTGCCAGCAGTCGACAGGGGGCGAGTGCAGATACGCAGTATTTT.

This clone appeared a few times. The chain combines TRBV18 with TRBJ2-1; tentative D call: TRBD2 (6 bases). The V end was cut by 3 bases, the J end by 1 base, with 16 bases between. Per germline, CDR1 KGHSH and CDR2 LQKENI. This CDR3 is 17 amino acids long. CDR3 coding DNA: TGTGCCAGCTCACCCCGTCGTTCCGGGAGTTCCTACAATGAGCAGTTCTTC. Amino acids: CASSPRRSGSSYNEQFF.

V is TRBV5-4 and J is TRBJ2-5, with 8 nucleotides matching TRBD2. After removal of 3 bases from V and 2 bases from J, the junction contained 6 bases not matched to a gene. Germline CDR1 reads SGHNT; CDR2 reads YYREEE (reference sequence). This CDR3 region has 15 residues. CDR3 in amino acids: CASSSWTSRQETQYF. In nucleotides, the CDR3 is TGTGCCAGCAGCTCCTGGACTAGCAGACAAGAGACCCAGTACTTC.

This clone was seen many times. The chain recombines TRBV29-1 with TRBJ1-2, with TRBD1 identical over 9 bases. Per germline, CDR1 SQVTM and CDR2 ANQGSEA. J gave up 9 bases and V 7 bases, and 6 bases lay outside the gene matches. The CDR3 is 11 amino acids. CDR3 protein: CSAGQGSSYTF. The CDR3 DNA follows: TGCAGCGCGGGACAGGGAAGCAGCTACACCTTC.

This clone was observed a handful of times. The chain is built from TRBV28 and TRBJ2-7; 11 nucleotides match TRBD2. Per the germline V gene, CDR1 is MDHEN and CDR2 is SYDVKM. V lost 4 bases and J lost 6; bases outside the gene matches: 5. CDR3 length: 14 amino acids. The CDR3 DNA sequence: TGTGCCAGCAGTTCTACTAGCGGGAGAGGCGAGCAGTACTTC. It encodes CASSSTSGRGEQYF. The full variable domain, with the rest looked up from reference TRBV28 and TRBJ2-7, is DVKVTQSSRYLVKRTGEKVFLECVQDMDHENMFWYRQDPGLGLRLIYFSYDVKMKEKGDIPEGYSVSREKKERFSLILESASTNQTSMYLCASSSTSGRGEQYFGPGTRLTVT.

In its sample, this clone was seen many times. The sample has other DNA sequences that encode this CDR3 too. The chain recombines TRBV7-9 with TRBJ2-1; 12 bases align to TRBD2. The CDR3 covers 16 residues. J gave up 6 bases and V 6 bases, and 9 bases lay outside the gene matches. Germline loops: CDR1 SEHNR, CDR2 FQNEAQ (reference sequence). The chain's CDR3 is CASSLPGLAGINEQFF. Written as DNA, the CDR3 is TGTGCCAGCAGTCTTCCGGGACTAGCGGGTATCAATGAGCAGTTCTTC.